These 27 T cell receptor beta chains originate from one sample sequenced in a study of shared clonotypes between healthy human individuals. Naive CD8 isolation took CD45RO-negative cells positively selected for CCR7 and excluded terminally differentiated effector memory CD45RA+ cells. The method was immunoSEQ multiplex PCR; TCRdb's version includes in-frame clones alone and lacks a portion of them. The sample records roughly 590,000 clones, around 95% being singletons. Sample: naive CD8+ T cells sorted from blood. The receptors shown here come from a woman in her twenties or thirties in good health.

The rearrangement links TRBV4-1 to TRBJ2-3; tentatively, D is TRBD2 (5 bases). Germline V gives CDR1 MGHRA, CDR2 YSYEKL. Trimming removed 5 bases from V and 0 bases from J, with 21 bases in between. CDR3 length: 18 amino acids. The CDR3 here is CASSVYELSEGSTDTQYF. CDR3 DNA: TGCGCCAGCAGCGTATACGAACTTAGCGAAGGAAGCACAGATACGCAGTATTTT.

The CDR3 is CASSLGWSNQPQHF. The CDR3 DNA reads TGTGCCAGCAGCTTGGGGTGGAGCAATCAGCCCCAGCATTTT. The genes are TRBV5-8 and TRBJ1-5, with D uncertain. The CDR3 extends over 14 amino acids. The germline V gene encodes CDR1 SGHTS and CDR2 YDEGEE. The germline V and J ends were trimmed by 0 bases and 1 base, with 5 bases remaining between them.

The V gene is TRBV25-1, the J gene TRBJ1-5; no definite D call. The CDR3 runs to 14 residues. Trimming took off 4 bases at V and 3 bases at J, with 10 bases between the two ends. Germline-derived CDR1 and CDR2 are MGHDK and SYGVNS. The chain's CDR3 is CASSVGQYNQPQHF. In DNA, the CDR3 is TGTGCCAGCAGTGTCGGTCAGTACAATCAGCCCCAGCATTTT. Drawing the rest from reference TRBV25-1 and TRBJ1-5, the complete variable domain is EADIYQTPRYLVIGTGKKITLECSQTMGHDKMYWYQQDPGMELHLIHYSYGVNSTEKGDLSSESTVSRIRTEHFPLTLESARPSHTSQYLCASSVGQYNQPQHFGDGTRLSIL.

V and J are TRBV19 and TRBJ2-5; D perhaps matches TRBD2 (5 bases). The CDR3 is 13 amino acids. V lost 6 bases, J lost 3 bases, and 11 bases lay in between. The V gene's germline CDR1 is LNHDA and CDR2 SQIVND (reference sequence). CDR3 residues: CASRPPGEETQYF. The CDR3 DNA reads as TGTGCCAGTAGACCCCCCGGGGAAGAGACCCAGTACTTC. Drawing the rest from reference TRBV19 and TRBJ2-5, the complete variable domain is DGGITQSPKYLFRKEGQNVTLSCEQNLNHDAMYWYRQDPGQGLRLIYYSQIVNDFQKGDIAEGYSVSREKKESFPLTVTSAQKNPTAFYLCASRPPGEETQYFGPGTRLLVL.

The chain is built from TRBV19 and TRBJ1-4, with no clear D. V was shortened by 7 bases and J by 4 bases, with 13 bases between the two germline ends. The CDR3 is 14 amino acids. The germline CDR1 and CDR2 sequences are LNHDA and SQIVND (reference sequence). CDR3 sequence (DNA): TGTGCCAGTACCATGACGGGTGGTAATGAAAAACTGTTTTTT. Its protein product is CASTMTGGNEKLFF.

V is TRBV28 and J is TRBJ2-5; 10 bases match TRBD2. The junction had 12 bases not matched to a gene; V was cut back by 3 bases and J by 5 bases. The CDR3 runs 17 residues. CDR1 is MDHEN and CDR2 is SYDVKM in the germline V gene. The CDR3 DNA follows: TGTGCCAGCAGTTTGAGCGGGAGGGCCCCGGATAGGGAGACCCAGTACTTC. Protein: CASSLSGRAPDRETQYF.

V and J are TRBV30 and TRBJ1-4, with no clear D. V was cut by 1 base and J by 7 bases, with 4 bases left in between. CDR1 GTSNPN and CDR2 SVGIG come from the germline V gene (reference sequence). This CDR3 region has 11 residues. The CDR3 loop is CAWSGGEKLFF. In DNA, the CDR3 is TGTGCCTGGAGTGGGGGTGAAAAACTGTTTTTT.

The gene calls are TRBV29-1 and TRBJ2-7, with TRBD2 identical over 7 bases. The germline gives CDR1 SQVTM, CDR2 ANQGSEA. The J segment lost 2 bases and the V segment lost 2 bases, leaving 6 bases of the junction unmatched. The CDR3 spans 14 residues. This CDR3 is CSVESASGTYEQYF. As DNA, the CDR3 is TGCAGCGTTGAATCGGCTAGCGGAACCTACGAGCAGTACTTC.

The rearrangement links TRBV7-8 to TRBJ2-3; TRBD2 matches 11 bases. This CDR3 contains 16 residues. V lost 5 bases and J lost 1; bases outside the gene matches: 5. Germline CDR1 SGHVS, CDR2 FQNEAQ. CDR3 protein: CASSLGLAGRTDTQYF. CDR3 nucleotide sequence: TGTGCCAGCAGCCTAGGACTAGCGGGCCGCACAGATACGCAGTATTTT. The full variable domain, completed using reference TRBV7-8 and TRBJ2-3, is GAGVSQSPRYKVAKRGQDVALRCDPISGHVSLFWYQQALGQGPEFLTYFQNEAQLDKSGLPSDRFFAERPEGSVSTLKIQRTQQEDSAVYLCASSLGLAGRTDTQYFGPGTRLTVL.

The chain joins TRBV28 to TRBJ2-7; D unclear. The CDR3 sequence is 13 residues long. Trimming left V 6 bases short and J 6 bases short, with 15 bases between. Germline V lookup: CDR1 MDHEN, CDR2 SYDVKM. DNA of the CDR3: TGTGCCAGCAGCCTAGGAGCTTTGGGCGAGCAGTACTTC. As protein: CASSLGALGEQYF.

The chain is built from TRBV11-2 and TRBJ2-1, with D possibly being TRBD1 or TRBD2 (5 bases each). The CDR3 has 16 residues. The germline V gene has CDR1 SGHAT and CDR2 FQNNGV. The V end lost 5 bases, the J end lost 6 bases, and 20 bases lay between the germline ends. The CDR3 DNA follows: TGTGCCAGCAGCGGACTTAGGGGAATAGCCGGCAATGAGCAGTTCTTC. Encoded protein: CASSGLRGIAGNEQFF.

V usage is TRBV4-1 and J usage is TRBJ2-7, with D perhaps TRBD2 (6 bases). Trimming pared 5 bases from V and 2 bases from J, leaving 10 bases between. Germline V CDR1 and CDR2: MGHRA, YSYEKL. The CDR3 is 13 amino acids. In DNA form, the CDR3 reads TGCGCCAGCAGCGTGGGACTTCCCTACGAGCAGTACTTC. Amino acids: CASSVGLPYEQYF.

The sample holds one count of this clone. V is TRBV13 and J is TRBJ2-3; D gene unclear. This CDR3 is built from 14 residues. V lost 1 base and J 0 bases, leaving 5 bases between the germline ends. Germline CDR1 and CDR2: PRHDT and FYEKMQ (reference sequence). CDR3: CASSLDLSTDTQYF. Written as DNA, the CDR3 is TGTGCCAGCAGCTTAGACTTGAGCACAGATACGCAGTATTTT. Looking up the rest from reference TRBV13 and TRBJ2-3 gives the full variable domain: AAGVIQSPRHLIKEKRETATLKCYPIPRHDTVYWYQQGPGQDPQFLISFYEKMQSDKGSIPDRFSAQQFSDYHSELNMSSLELGDSALYFCASSLDLSTDTQYFGPGTRLTVL.

The chain is built from TRBV27 and TRBJ2-5; the match to TRBD1 covers 7 bases. CDR1 is MNHEY and CDR2 is SMNVEV in the germline V gene (reference sequence). With V trimmed by 9 bases and J by 4 bases, 29 bases remained unmatched. This CDR3 is 20 amino acids long. The CDR3 protein is CASSHRSEQWGTAEGETQYF. The CDR3 DNA sequence: TGTGCCAGTTCCCACCGGTCGGAGCAGTGGGGGACAGCGGAAGGAGAGACCCAGTACTTC.

This chain joins TRBV10-3 and TRBJ1-5, with D unresolved. Germline values: CDR1 ENHRY, CDR2 SYGVKD. V shed 4 bases and J shed 7 bases, with 11 bases lying between them. The CDR3 has 13 residues. The CDR3 is CAISVGVSQPQHF. The CDR3 bases are TGTGCCATCAGTGTTGGGGTGAGCCAGCCCCAGCATTTT.

This rearrangement joins TRBV11-1 to TRBJ2-1; 10 nucleotides line up with TRBD1. Losses at the gene ends were 9 bases for V and 4 bases for J; bases not matched to a gene: 6. The CDR3 length is 14 residues. Germline V gene sequence: CDR1 SGHAT, CDR2 FQDESV (reference sequence). The CDR3 DNA reads TGTGCCAGTACCGGGACAGGGGTATACAATGAGCAGTTCTTC. Translating it yields CASTGTGVYNEQFF. Supplemented by reference TRBV11-1 and TRBJ2-1, the full variable domain reads EAEVAQSPRYKITEKSQAVAFWCDPISGHATLYWYRQILGQGPELLVQFQDESVVDDSQLPKDRFSAERLKGVDSTLKIQPAELGDSAMYLCASTGTGVYNEQFFGPGTRLTVL.

The chain combines TRBV4-1 with TRBJ1-5, with D possibly TRBD1 on 5 matching bases. The CDR3 covers 16 residues. Germline assignment: CDR1 MGHRA and CDR2 YSYEKL. The ends were cut back, 5 bases at V and 4 bases at J, with 18 bases in the middle. CDR3 region: CASSYEEGLPNQPQHF. As DNA, the CDR3 is TGCGCCAGCAGCTACGAAGAGGGGCTACCAAATCAGCCCCAGCATTTT.

A note on this clone: Different DNA sequences within this sample yield the same CDR3. The V and J genes are TRBV28 and TRBJ2-7; 8 bases agree with TRBD1. The CDR3 is 14 residues long. The germline gives CDR1 MDHEN, CDR2 SYDVKM. V gave up 2 bases and J gave up 3 bases; unmatched junction bases: 3. CDR3 loop: CASSLQGANYEQYF. CDR3 sequence (DNA): TGTGCCAGCAGTTTACAGGGGGCAAACTACGAGCAGTACTTC.

The chain combines TRBV19 with TRBJ1-1; D remains ambiguous. Germline CDR1 is LNHDA and CDR2 is SQIVND (reference sequence). The CDR3 consists of 11 residues. Trimming took 7 bases from V and 2 from J, leaving 5 bases between them. The CDR3 sequence: CASIYNTEAFF. Here the CDR3 DNA reads TGTGCCAGTATCTATAACACTGAAGCTTTCTTT. Supplemented by reference TRBV19 and TRBJ1-1, the full variable domain reads DGGITQSPKYLFRKEGQNVTLSCEQNLNHDAMYWYRQDPGQGLRLIYYSQIVNDFQKGDIAEGYSVSREKKESFPLTVTSAQKNPTAFYLCASIYNTEAFFGQGTRLTVV.

This rearrangement joins TRBV28 to TRBJ1-5; possibly TRBD1 for D (5 bases). Per the germline V gene, CDR1 is MDHEN and CDR2 is SYDVKM. CDR3 length equals 18 residues. V lost 1 base and J lost 5, with 21 bases in between. CDR3 sequence reads: CASSLLARGTGVDQPQHF. The CDR3 coding sequence is TGTGCCAGCAGTTTATTGGCAAGAGGGACCGGAGTCGATCAGCCCCAGCATTTT.

The V call is TRBV29-1, the J call TRBJ2-2; 10 bases align to TRBD2. The CDR3 runs 13 residues. The germline V gene encodes CDR1 SQVTM and CDR2 ANQGSEA. DNA of the CDR3: TGCAGTGGACTAGCGGTGAACACCGGGGAGCTGTTTTTT. This sequence encodes CSGLAVNTGELFF.

This chain connects TRBV6-1 to TRBJ1-5; D is uncertain. Per the germline V gene, CDR1 is MNHNS and CDR2 is SASEGT. With 3 bases removed from V and 0 bases from J, the gap between germline ends came to 12 bases. The CDR3 consists of 16 residues. The CDR3 DNA reads as TGTGCCAGCAGTGATAGGTTACCCTATAGCAATCAGCCCCAGCATTTT. Translated, it gives CASSDRLPYSNQPQHF.

V gene TRBV19 combines with J gene TRBJ1-1; D gene ambiguous. Deletions cut 3 bases from V and 8 bases from J, with 16 bases between. From germline, CDR1 is LNHDA and CDR2 SQIVND (reference sequence). This CDR3 contains 14 residues. The CDR3 reads CASSIGRAPFEAFF. DNA for the CDR3: TGTGCCAGTAGTATCGGGAGGGCCCCCTTCGAAGCTTTCTTT.

V gene TRBV30 combines with J gene TRBJ2-2, with 10 bases that match TRBD2. Germline values: CDR1 GTSNPN, CDR2 SVGIG (reference sequence). V lost 4 bases to trimming and J lost 6 bases; unmatched junction nucleotides: 8. The CDR3 sequence is 15 residues long. CDR3 bases: TGTGCCTGGACCGAAGCGGGAGGGCCGTCCGGGGAGCTGTTTTTT. This sequence encodes CAWTEAGGPSGELFF.

The chain combines TRBV27 with TRBJ2-1, with 10 bases identical to TRBD2. Trimming took 8 bases from V and 3 from J; bases not matched to a gene: 10. This CDR3 comprises 16 residues. The germline CDR1 and CDR2 sequences are MNHEY and SMNVEV (reference sequence). The CDR3 loop reads CASLGNSGRDYNEQFF. Written as DNA, the CDR3 is TGTGCCAGCCTCGGAAACAGCGGGAGGGACTACAATGAGCAGTTCTTC.

The chain carries TRBV6-5 and TRBJ1-1, with D unresolved. The germline CDR1 and CDR2 sequences are MNHEY and SVGAGI. Trimming cost V 4 bases and J 4 bases, with 10 bases left between them. CDR3 length: 13 amino acids. CDR3: CASSFGEGTEAFF. The CDR3 nucleotides read TGTGCCAGCAGTTTCGGAGAGGGCACTGAAGCTTTCTTT.

This rearrangement joins TRBV5-4 to TRBJ2-1; 7 positions match TRBD2. The CDR3 totals 15 residues. V was clipped by 4 bases and J by 5 bases; unmatched bases: 9. Germline V lookup: CDR1 SGHNT, CDR2 YYREEE (reference sequence). The CDR3 DNA reads as TGTGCCAGCAGCAGCCGAGGACTAGGACACAATGAGCAGTTCTTC. Its translation is CASSSRGLGHNEQFF.